This T cell receptor (beta chain) was identified during a study of cytomegalovirus exposure and HLA in healthy donors. Overall study findings and caveats: The authors later found TCR association rates varying by HLA locus, with DRB1 most and HLA-C fewest. Among the sequence variants, a highly shared cluster was likely an artifact of sequencing. It was reported that TCR beta sequences correctly inferred the HLA-A and HLA-B alleles for most subjects.

The PCR had 60 Vbeta and 13 Jbeta primers. Method: immunoSEQ multiplex PCR; TCRdb's copy keeps in-frame clones and lacks some. The table lists 95,000 to 110,000 clones. Germline CDR1 ENHRY, CDR2 SYGVKD. The CDR3 is made up of 13 amino acids. V was shortened by 7 bases and J by 6 bases, with 15 bases between the two germline ends. A remark on this clone: Its antigen remains unidentified.

The receptor's source is a man aged 40-49 years in good health and CMV-seronegative. Source material: PBMCs. V gene TRBV10-3 combines with J gene TRBJ1-1, with D maybe TRBD1 (5 bases). This CDR3 reads CAITNTGLPEAFF. In DNA form, the CDR3 reads TGTGCCATCACCAATACAGGTCTACCTGAAGCTTTCTTT.